This TCR beta chain was identified in a study of T cells expressing NK-cell markers. Study-level information: Within the sequenced cohort of eight donors, seven exhibited HCMV seropositivity and one was seronegative.

Synthesis of TCR beta cDNA relied on 5'RACE template switching carrying UMIs. Using the 5' RACE reads, TCRdb records one entry per CDR3 protein without DNA. Here the sample table reports over 100,000 distinct CDR3 sequences. The length of the CDR3 is 14 residues. The receptor's source is a woman aged 18-70 years in good health. The chain carries TRBV12-3 or TRBV12-4 and TRBJ2-7. The specimen sequenced was blood T cells: a sorted CD56 or NKG2C T cell subset, CD4+ or CD8+ T cells, or bulk PBMC T cells (not recorded which). CDR3 amino acids: CASSFNSNSYEQYF.